A selection of T cell receptor beta chains follows, all from one sample in a study of OX40 agonist ivuxolimab in advanced cancers. Profiling relied on immunoSEQ multiplex PCR, and the TCRdb table lists in-frame clones only, not all of them. The sample gives some 80,000 clones, roughly 84% of which show up once; more than 0.65% is in the top ten. Here the sequenced sample was CD4+ or CD8+ T cells sorted from blood, taken in a trial of the OX40 agonist ivuxolimab. These receptors originate from an adult with an advanced solid tumor such as melanoma, head and neck, liver or kidney cancer. Both conserved end residues are part of each CDR3. The order of the fields is D gene, J gene, V gene, clone size, CDR3 protein, CDR3 DNA. A D gene is named only where the DNA matches it firmly. Clone size is given for some rows only: seen once, a few or many times, or a class if the clone is expanded.

- TRBJ1-1 TRBV30 once CAWKGRWTEAFF TGTGCCTGGAAGGGCAGGTGGACTGAAGCTTTCTTT
TRBD2 TRBJ2-1 TRBV13 - CASSRTLAGGPNEQFF TGTGCCAGCAGCCGAACTCTAGCGGGGGGGCCCAATGAGCAGTTCTTC
TRBD2 TRBJ2-7 TRBV4-2 - CASSQSSGEDYYEQYF TGTGCCAGCAGCCAGTCCAGCGGGGAAGATTACTACGAGCAGTACTTC
- TRBJ2-6 TRBV5-1 - CASSLAGIPVSGANVLTF TGCGCCAGCAGCTTGGCCGGGATCCCCGTCTCTGGGGCCAACGTCCTGACTTTC
TRBD2 TRBJ2-7 TRBV20-1 - CSGIRGDEQYF TGCAGTGGGATCCGGGGGGACGAGCAGTACTTC
TRBD2 TRBJ2-1 TRBV20-1 - CSAEGRDEQFF TGCAGTGCTGAGGGGAGGGATGAGCAGTTCTTC
- TRBJ2-5 TRBV11-2 - CASSLVRLAETQYF TGTGCCAGCAGCTTAGTGCGTCTAGCGGAGACCCAGTACTTC
- TRBJ1-1 TRBV19 - CASSIMPLNTEAFF TGTGCCAGTAGTATTATGCCTTTGAACACTGAAGCTTTCTTT
TRBD1 TRBJ1-1 TRBV4-3 - CASSQVLWTGNTEAFF TGCGCCAGCAGCCAAGTCCTCTGGACAGGGAACACTGAAGCTTTCTTT
- TRBJ1-4 TRBV11-2 - CASSLAGFNEKLFF TGTGCCAGCAGCTTAGCCGGCTTCAATGAAAAACTGTTTTTT
TRBD1 TRBJ2-5 TRBV5-1 - CASSPSYRTGVETQYF TGCGCCAGCAGCCCATCTTACCGGACAGGGGTAGAGACCCAGTACTTC
- TRBJ1-6 TRBV5-4 - CASSWGGKGSSPLHF TGTGCCAGCAGCTGGGGGGGGAAGGGTAGTTCACCCCTCCACTTT
- TRBJ1-4 TRBV29-1 - CSVRGATNEKLFF TGCAGCGTTCGGGGAGCAACTAATGAAAAACTGTTTTTT
- TRBJ1-6 TRBV7-2 - CASSLKRGGYNSPLHF TGTGCCAGCAGCTTAAAAAGGGGAGGCTATAATTCACCCCTCCACTTT
TRBD2 TRBJ2-5 TRBV4-1 - CASSQDPSLSGRWKTQYF TGCGCCAGCAGCCAAGATCCGTCCCTTAGCGGGAGATGGAAGACCCAGTACTTC
TRBD1 TRBJ1-2 TRBV5-1 - CASSDDRVDGYTF TGCGCCAGCAGCGATGACAGGGTGGACGGCTACACCTTC
- TRBJ1-2 TRBV10-3 - CAISEGNYGYTF TGTGCCATCAGTGAGGGGAACTATGGCTACACCTTC
TRBD1 TRBJ1-1 TRBV29-1 few CSVGGGGGGTEAFF TGCAGCGTTGGAGGGGGCGGTGGAGGCACTGAAGCTTTCTTT
TRBD1 TRBJ1-1 TRBV5-4 - CASSRSGQGTLMNTEAFF TGTGCCAGCAGCCGATCGGGACAGGGGACTCTTATGAACACTGAAGCTTTCTTT
- TRBJ2-2 TRBV6-1 - CASSEVVGNTGELFF TGTGCCAGCAGTGAAGTGGTCGGTAACACCGGGGAGCTGTTTTTT
- TRBJ1-1 TRBV29-1 - CSAADYSNTEAFF TGCAGCGCAGCGGATTACTCGAACACTGAAGCTTTCTTT
TRBD2 TRBJ2-5 TRBV5-6 - CASRPASGGETQYF TGTGCCAGCCGCCCGGCTAGCGGAGGAGAGACCCAGTACTTC
- TRBJ1-1 TRBV18 - CASSGFQENTEAFF TGTGCCAGCTCAGGATTCCAAGAGAACACTGAAGCTTTCTTT
- TRBJ1-2 TRBV19 - CASSSLPFLSANLF TGTGCCAGTAGTAGTCTCCCTTTCCTATCCGCCAACCTCTTC
TRBD2 TRBJ2-3 TRBV7-2 - CASSLGTGGDTQYF TGTGCCAGCAGCTTAGGTACCGGGGGGGATACGCAGTATTTT
- TRBJ2-1 TRBV10-2 - CATNREDNEQFF TGCGCCACTAACAGGGAAGACAATGAGCAGTTCTTC